These 8 T cell receptor beta chains originate from one sample sequenced in a study of tumor and adjacent non-tumor tissue in lung cancer. RNA was extracted from bulk tissue without any cell sorting. Distant lung tissue was collected more than 3 cm away from the tumor edge. TCRbeta libraries were built with three rounds of nested PCR, modified from ARM-PCR. Using its own MiXCR run on the multiplex PCR reads, TCRdb lists one record per CDR3 protein. The table lists around 50,000 distinct CDR3 sequences, less than 70% of them singletons. Sequenced: distant non-tumor lung tissue. These receptors came from an older woman with non-small cell lung cancer.

CDR3 DNA: TGTGCCAGCAGTTCAACTAGCGGGACGTACGAGCAGTACTTC. Its protein is CASSSTSGTYEQYF. The chain uses TRBV28 and TRBJ2-7; 10 nucleotides match TRBD2. The germline V gene encodes CDR1 MDHEN and CDR2 SYDVKM. V lost 4 bases, J lost 4 bases, and 4 bases stayed unmatched. The CDR3 totals 14 residues.

The gene calls are TRBV29-1 and TRBJ2-3; TRBD2 matches 9 bases. This CDR3 region has 15 residues. Germline V CDR1 and CDR2: SQVTM, ANQGSEA. The CDR3 region has the DNA TGCAGTGGCCACCTAGCGGGACGAAGAGCAGATACGCAGTATTTT. It is translated as CSGHLAGRRADTQYF.

As regards this clonotype: Compared with germline, one end of the junction differs, possibly owing to a read error. The V and J genes are TRBV7-8 and TRBJ2-1, with TRBD2 matching over 10 bases. CDR1 is SGHVS, CDR2 FQNEAQ, per germline. The CDR3 loop spans 15 amino acids. The CDR3 protein is CASSPAGGPANEQFF. CDR3 sequence (DNA): TGTGCAAGCAGCCCAGCGGGAGGGCCTGCGAATGAGCAGTTCTTC.

This clonotype was picked up one time. A much larger clone lies a single base off, so this may be a read error. The chain links TRBV7-9 to TRBJ2-7, with D hard to call. The CDR3 has 15 amino acids. Germline CDR1 SEHNR, CDR2 FQNEAQ (reference sequence). The CDR3 region is CACSPHSALTYEQYF. Here the CDR3 DNA reads TGTGCCTGCAGCCCCCACTCCGCACTTACCTACGAGCAGTACTTC.

Many counts were recorded for this clonotype. The chain uses TRBV6-5 and TRBJ1-1; D perhaps matches TRBD1 (5 bases). This CDR3 is built from 15 residues. Germline V gene sequence: CDR1 MNHEY, CDR2 SVGAGI. V was trimmed by 7 bases and J by 4 bases, leaving 19 bases between them. The CDR3 DNA sequence: TGTGCCAGCACTTCCTTGGGGGAGGTGGTCACTGAAGCTTTCTTT. It yields the protein CASTSLGEVVTEAFF.

This clonotype was counted many times. The chain is built from TRBV29-1 and TRBJ2-1, with D unresolved. Germline lookup yields CDR1 SQVTM and CDR2 ANQGSEA. The CDR3 is 11 residues long. V was shortened by 4 bases and J by 4 bases, with 5 bases between the two germline ends. CDR3 DNA sequence: TGCAGCGTTGGGGCGTACAATGAGCAGTTCTTC. Protein sequence: CSVGAYNEQFF.

With regard to this clonotype: This may stem from a read error, because a much larger clone lies one nucleotide away. The V and J genes are TRBV10-2 and TRBJ2-1; possible D gene TRBD2, 6 bases. The CDR3 is 13 amino acids. Looked up from germline, CDR1 is WSHSY and CDR2 is SAAADI. The CDR3 bases are TGCGCCAGCAGTGAGACTAGCTACTATGAGCAGCTCTTC. This sequence encodes CASSETSYYEQLF.

The rearrangement uses TRBV11-2 and TRBJ2-1; 9 positions agree with TRBD1. The CDR3 is made up of 15 amino acids. V dropped 1 base and J dropped 4; count of bases not matched to a gene: 2. CDR1 is SGHAT and CDR2 is FQNNGV in the germline V gene. The CDR3 loop is CASSLGGTGYNEQFF. The CDR3 bases are TGTGCCAGCAGCTTAGGTGGGACAGGGTACAATGAGCAGTTCTTC. Complete variable domain (other parts from reference TRBV11-2 and TRBJ2-1): EAGVAQSPRYKIIEKRQSVAFWCNPISGHATLYWYQQILGQGPKLLIQFQNNGVVDDSQLPKDRFSAERLKGVDSTLKIQPAKLEDSAVYLCASSLGGTGYNEQFFGPGTRLTVL.